This T cell receptor beta chain was retrieved from a study of cytomegalovirus exposure and HLA in healthy donors. Study-wide points: According to the study, approximately 150 TCR beta chains were cytomegalovirus-associated.

Some clones are missing from TCRdb's copy, which holds only in-frame ones; the method was immunoSEQ multiplex PCR. The sample contains around 74,000 clones, around 85% of which appear only once. This clone has only one observation. The antigen is unknown. V was trimmed by 5 bases and J by 5 bases, leaving 16 bases between them. From germline, CDR1 is SGDLS and CDR2 YYNGEE. The CDR3 sequence is 14 residues long. The genes are TRBV9 and TRBJ1-2; a possible D gene is TRBD1 (6 bases). Material for sequencing was PBMCs. The receptor was derived from a young man in good health and CMV-seronegative. The CDR3 is CASSPGGQYYGYTF. The CDR3 bases are TGTGCCAGCAGTCCCGGTGGACAGTATTATGGCTACACCTTC.